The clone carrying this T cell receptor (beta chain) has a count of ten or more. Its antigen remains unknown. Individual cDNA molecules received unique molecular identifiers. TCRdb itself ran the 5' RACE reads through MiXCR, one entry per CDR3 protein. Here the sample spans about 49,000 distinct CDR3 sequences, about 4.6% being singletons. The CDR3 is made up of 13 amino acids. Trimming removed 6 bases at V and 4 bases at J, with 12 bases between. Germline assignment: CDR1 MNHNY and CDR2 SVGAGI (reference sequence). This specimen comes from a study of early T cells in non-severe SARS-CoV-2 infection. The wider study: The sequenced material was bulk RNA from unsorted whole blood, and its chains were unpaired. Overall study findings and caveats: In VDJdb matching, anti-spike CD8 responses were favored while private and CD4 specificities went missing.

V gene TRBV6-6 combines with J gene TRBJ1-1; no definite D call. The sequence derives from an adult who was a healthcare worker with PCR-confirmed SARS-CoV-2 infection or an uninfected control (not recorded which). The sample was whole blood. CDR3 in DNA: TGTGCCAGCAGGTTACCGTTGGGCACTGAAGCTTTCTTT. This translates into CASRLPLGTEAFF.